What follows describes a single TCR beta chain. No count is given, but going by its frequency this clonotype is large (0.1 to 1%). Its specific antigen is unknown. These data originate in a study of T cell clusters in autoimmune cytopenias (dated by TCRdb to between 2018 and 2020). Regarding the complete study: The median TRB sequencing depth was around 50,000 reads per sample, and the median number of distinct TRB clonotypes was around 2,500 per sample. In autoimmune cytopenia patients, peripheral blood TRB and IGH repertoires were sequenced during active disease and over treatment follow-up, together with healthy, CLL and autoimmune hepatitis controls. The goal of the study was to determine whether autoimmune cytopenia patients have a disease-specific immune repertoire signature that could serve as a blood-based biomarker. What the authors observed across the whole study: GLIPH results suggested that primary autoimmune cytopenia patients were missing physiological T cell clusters, with fewer than 60 clusters found only in healthy donors compared with some 17 found only in patients. The T cell clusters were defined only in silico, and the functional role of the clusters still needed to be validated experimentally. In the comparison of secondary cytopenia with CLL, the cluster-lack signature was not observed, apparently because the dominant lymphoma-associated repertoire masked the signature. The TRB repertoire shifts, including less even repertoires in secondary cytopenia and CLL, mostly reflected lymphoma bias and not autoimmunity. Healthy donors showed approximately 3-fold more exclusive TRB clusters than active autoimmune hepatitis patients, consistent with an autoimmunity-wide signature.

Each sample's TRB amplification started from about 250 ng of peripheral blood genomic DNA, which corresponds to tens of thousands of genome equivalents. To amplify TRB rearrangements, a touch-down multiplex PCR protocol was run with the TRB-A and TRB-B primer pools combined in a single tube. Illumina adapters and sample indices were attached to the amplicons through two consecutive PCR reactions using Phusion HS II polymerase. The amplicons were purified from gel with the NucleoSpin Gel and PCR Clean-up kit, after which the amplicons were quantified by Qubit and checked for quality on an Agilent 2100 Bioanalyzer. Sequencing of the libraries was done on an Illumina MiSeq with 600-cycle, single-indexed, paired-end runs. Turning to the authors' computational methods: MiXCR version 2.1.12, together with the default MiXCR reference library, was used to align and assemble the TRB reads. A clone was defined by each unique CDR3 nucleotide sequence, and the analysis included only productive sequences supported by at least two reads. Repertoire diversity was assessed by alpha-parameterized diversity profiles (alpha 0 to 5), including Shannon (alpha 1) and Simpson (alpha 2) indices, computed with an R script. Combinatorial TRB VJ usage was computed with the tcR package and compared between cohorts by principal component analysis with ade4. GLIPH was used to cluster TCRbeta CDR3s in pairs of cohorts matched for age and read depth, and a Wilcoxon test was used to compare cluster frequencies. Through TCRdb reprocessing, the reads give one entry per CDR3 protein sequence; DNA is omitted. TCRdb assigned the V and J calls; the authors' analysis was not used. The record for this sample contains around 6,100 distinct CDR3 sequences. Of the sample, 4.5% to 5.5% is held by the ten largest clones.

The TCR sequence derives from a human donor with an autoimmune cytopenia or autoimmune hepatitis (not recorded which). Sequenced material: peripheral blood.

The CDR3 region: CSVILQGADTQYF. The chain uses TRBV29-1 and TRBJ2-3; lacking DNA, the TRBD1 call made by TCRdb goes unchecked. For CDR1 and CDR2, the germline V gene lists SQVTM and ANQGSEA. The CDR3 sequence holds 13 residues, the cysteine and phenylalanine included. A DNA sequence was not provided.